These T cell receptor beta chains were read from a single sample in a study of shared clonotypes between healthy human individuals. Repertoires were generated with immunoSEQ multiplex PCR, while TCRdb's copy carries only in-frame clones and drops some. The sample contains approximately 500,000 clones, 70% to 85% of which appear only once. Material: PBMCs. The receptor source for this set is a woman aged 40 to 50 in good health. Some clones in this sample may be carry-over from other donors' samples. Both conserved end residues are part of each CDR3. The D gene is left open where the match is weak. For some rows the clone size is stated as once, few or many, or as a class when expanded; others skip it.

>14|NA|TRBJ2-7|NA|TRBV25-1
CASSPPDRLYEQYF
TGTGCCAGCAGTCCCCCAGACAGACTCTACGAGCAGTACTTC
>15|few|TRBJ1-4|NA|TRBV6-6
CASSYLGTANEKLFF
TGTGCCAGCAGTTACCTGGGGACGGCTAATGAAAAACTGTTTTTT
>14|few|TRBJ2-7|TRBD1|TRBV5-1
CASSKGTVPYEQYF
TGCGCCAGCAGCAAAGGGACAGTTCCCTACGAGCAGTACTTC
>15|NA|TRBJ2-2|TRBD1|TRBV7-3
CASSSDRASTGELFF
TGTGCCAGCAGCTCAGACAGGGCGAGCACCGGGGAGCTGTTTTTT
>14|NA|TRBJ2-3|NA|TRBV7-2
CASRTDRITDTQYF
TGTGCCAGCAGGACCGACAGGATCACAGATACGCAGTATTTT
>13|few|TRBJ2-7|NA|TRBV7-2
CASSFSPSYEQYF
TGTGCCAGCAGCTTCTCGCCGTCCTACGAGCAGTACTTC
>14|NA|TRBJ1-2|NA|TRBV7-2
CASSLNPHSYGYTF
TGTGCCAGCAGCCTCAACCCACATAGCTATGGCTACACCTTC
>10|NA|TRBJ2-5|NA|TRBV20-1
CSANLETQYF
TGCAGTGCTAACCTAGAGACCCAGTACTTC
>17|NA|TRBJ2-1|TRBD2|TRBV2
CASSALLLAGAYNEQFF
TGTGCCAGCAGCGCCCTATTACTAGCGGGGGCATACAATGAGCAGTTCTTC
>15|NA|TRBJ2-7|NA|TRBV7-2
CASSLGGDTGSEQYF
TGTGCCAGCAGCTTAGGCGGGGATACAGGGTCCGAGCAGTACTTC
>13|NA|TRBJ2-1|NA|TRBV2
CASSAEGGSEQFF
TGTGCCAGCAGTGCCGAGGGGGGGTCGGAGCAGTTCTTC
>17|many|TRBJ2-3|TRBD1|TRBV2
CASSEAGTGAGTDTQYF
TGTGCCAGCAGTGAAGCGGGGACAGGGGCCGGCACAGATACGCAGTATTTT
>16|NA|TRBJ2-6|NA|TRBV5-4
CASSLVQGPGANVLTF
TGTGCCAGCAGCTTGGTGCAGGGGCCTGGGGCCAACGTCCTGACTTTC
>15|NA|TRBJ1-1|NA|TRBV7-9
CASSSRTERNTEAFF
TGTGCCAGCAGCTCTAGGACGGAAAGGAACACTGAAGCTTTCTTT
>15|NA|TRBJ2-1|NA|TRBV6-5
CASSYSPYRDYEQFF
TGTGCCAGCAGTTACTCGCCCTACAGGGACTATGAGCAGTTCTTC
>16|once|TRBJ2-2|TRBD2|TRBV5-1
CASSLMAGGNTGELFF
TGCGCCAGCAGCTTGATGGCGGGAGGAAACACCGGGGAGCTGTTTTTT
>17|few|TRBJ1-5|TRBD1|TRBV5-1
CASSLGPLDRDSQPQHF
TGCGCCAGCAGCTTGGGTCCCCTCGACAGGGACAGTCAGCCCCAGCATTTT
>15|NA|TRBJ2-2|NA|TRBV2
CASNRDISNTGELFF
TGTGCCAGCAACCGGGACATTTCGAACACCGGGGAGCTGTTTTTT
>12|few|TRBJ2-7|NA|TRBV29-1
CSVAHGPYEQYF
TGCAGCGTCGCTCATGGCCCCTACGAGCAGTACTTC
>19|NA|TRBJ2-2|TRBD2|TRBV7-9
CASSFWGLAGVRNTGELFF
TGTGCCAGCAGCTTTTGGGGACTAGCGGGAGTTCGGAACACCGGGGAGCTGTTTTTT
>15|NA|TRBJ2-2|TRBD2|TRBV11-2
CASSLVTSGRGELFF
TGTGCCAGCAGCTTAGTGACTAGCGGGAGGGGGGAGCTGTTTTTT
>14|NA|TRBJ1-6|NA|TRBV25-1
CASSDSGWNSPLHF
TGTGCCAGCAGTGATTCTGGGTGGAATTCACCCCTCCACTTT
>13|NA|TRBJ1-2|NA|TRBV7-2
CASSLRRGEGYTF
TGTGCCAGCAGCTTACGGCGAGGAGAAGGCTACACCTTC
>14|NA|TRBJ2-1|TRBD1|TRBV10-3
CAIRGQGDYNEQFF
TGTGCCATCAGAGGACAGGGGGATTACAATGAGCAGTTCTTC
>14|NA|TRBJ2-7|TRBD2|TRBV7-9
CASSPGTSGYEQYF
TGTGCCAGCAGCCCGGGGACTAGCGGCTACGAGCAGTACTTC
>14|NA|TRBJ1-2|NA|TRBV19
CASSTSTGNYGYTF
TGTGCCAGTAGTACGTCGACAGGAAACTATGGCTACACCTTC
>16|NA|TRBJ2-2|TRBD2|TRBV5-1
CASSLGSGRNTGELFF
TGCGCCAGCAGCTTGGGTAGCGGGAGGAACACCGGGGAGCTGTTTTTT
>15|NA|TRBJ1-2|TRBD1|TRBV28
CASSQTGTEAYGYTF
TGTGCCAGCAGTCAAACCGGGACAGAGGCGTATGGCTACACCTTC
>13|NA|TRBJ1-5|NA|TRBV27
CASSGRINQPQHF
TGTGCCAGCAGCGGACGGATTAATCAGCCCCAGCATTTT
>14|NA|TRBJ2-5|NA|TRBV7-2
CASSLPPGQETQYF
TGTGCCAGCAGCTTGCCCCCGGGCCAAGAGACCCAGTACTTC
>13|few|TRBJ1-1|NA|TRBV5-6
CASSLTANTEAFF
TGTGCCAGCAGCCTTACAGCGAACACTGAAGCTTTCTTT
>12|NA|TRBJ2-1|NA|TRBV29-1
CSGRTVYNEQFF
TGCAGCGGAAGGACAGTCTACAATGAGCAGTTCTTC
>15|NA|TRBJ1-5|NA|TRBV6-1
CASTALLGSNQPQHF
TGTGCCAGCACTGCCCTCCTGGGTTCGAATCAGCCCCAGCATTTT
>16|NA|TRBJ1-4|NA|TRBV5-1
CASSLGSGAANEKLFF
TGCGCCAGCAGCTTGGGGTCTGGGGCCGCGAATGAAAAACTGTTTTTT
>14|NA|TRBJ1-5|NA|TRBV28
CASSFRDSNQPQHF
TGTGCCAGCAGTTTCCGCGACAGCAATCAGCCCCAGCATTTT
>13|NA|TRBJ1-1|NA|TRBV7-2
CASSLRRGLEAFF
TGTGCCAGCAGCCTACGACGAGGGCTTGAGGCTTTCTTT
>16|NA|TRBJ1-1|TRBD1|TRBV10-2
CASSIHPGQGNTEAFF
TGCGCCAGCAGTATACATCCGGGACAGGGTAACACTGAAGCTTTCTTT
>15|NA|TRBJ2-2|TRBD1|TRBV4-1
CASSRGQGNTGELFF
TGCGCCAGCAGCCGAGGACAGGGGAACACCGGGGAGCTGTTTTTT
>17|NA|TRBJ2-1|NA|TRBV29-1
CSVEQASSGSSYNEQFF
TGCAGCGTTGAGCAGGCATCAAGCGGGTCCTCCTACAATGAGCAGTTCTTC
>16|NA|TRBJ2-3|TRBD2|TRBV7-3
CASSLNSAGVWDTQYF
TGTGCCAGCAGCTTAAATTCGGCGGGAGTTTGGGATACGCAGTATTTT
>18|NA|TRBJ2-7|NA|TRBV28
CASSFPLRTDLSSYEQYF
TGTGCCAGCAGTTTCCCCCTCAGGACAGACCTTAGCTCCTACGAGCAGTACTTC
>15|once|TRBJ2-2|NA|TRBV7-3
CASSLARGDSGELFF
TGTGCCAGCAGCTTAGCGAGGGGGGATTCCGGGGAGCTGTTTTTT
>16|NA|TRBJ2-4|TRBD1|TRBV7-8
CASSLFSGTDKNIQYF
TGTGCCAGCAGCTTATTCTCCGGGACAGACAAAAACATTCAGTACTTC
>16|NA|TRBJ2-2|NA|TRBV5-4
CASSPRGTRNTGELFF
TGTGCCAGCAGCCCCCGGGGGACTCGAAACACCGGGGAGCTGTTTTTT
>18|NA|TRBJ2-1|TRBD2|TRBV7-9
CASSLWLGGRTTYNEQFF
TGTGCCAGCAGCTTATGGTTGGGCGGGAGGACTACCTACAATGAGCAGTTCTTC
>11|NA|TRBJ2-7|NA|TRBV20-1
CSARMGYEQYF
TGCAGTGCTAGGATGGGCTACGAGCAGTACTTC
>14|once|TRBJ1-5|NA|TRBV19
CASSSRGVVEPQHF
TGTGCCAGTAGTTCCCGGGGGGTAGTGGAGCCCCAGCATTTT
>12|NA|TRBJ1-1|TRBD1|TRBV28
CASTRTGLEAFF
TGTGCCAGCACCCGGACAGGGCTTGAAGCTTTCTTT
>13|NA|TRBJ2-2|NA|TRBV14
CASSQTRSGELFF
TGTGCCAGCAGCCAGACTAGGTCCGGGGAGCTGTTTTTT
>11|once|TRBJ2-5|NA|TRBV27
CASSLAETQYF
TGTGCCAGCAGTTTGGCAGAGACCCAGTACTTC
>15|NA|TRBJ1-6|NA|TRBV5-6
CASSLQGLGNSPLHF
TGTGCCAGCAGCTTGCAGGGGCTGGGGAATTCACCCCTCCACTTT
>15|NA|TRBJ1-5|NA|TRBV6-1
CASSEWARQDQPQHF
TGTGCCAGCAGTGAATGGGCGCGCCAGGATCAGCCCCAGCATTTT
>18|once|TRBJ1-3|TRBD1|TRBV7-2
CASSPLGRGGKSGNTIYF
TGTGCCAGCAGCCCCCTAGGTAGAGGGGGCAAATCAGGAAACACCATATATTTT
>15|once|TRBJ2-5|NA|TRBV18
CASSPRRGAEETQYF
TGTGCCAGCTCACCACGAAGGGGGGCGGAAGAGACCCAGTACTTC
>17|NA|TRBJ2-3|TRBD1|TRBV6-4
CASSEKGAAGPTDTQYF
TGTGCCAGCAGTGAGAAGGGGGCCGCCGGACCCACAGATACGCAGTATTTT
>16|NA|TRBJ2-7|TRBD2|TRBV11-2
CASGTGTSGSLYEQYF
TGTGCCAGCGGGACCGGGACTAGCGGGAGTCTCTACGAGCAGTACTTC
>14|NA|TRBJ2-3|NA|TRBV2
CASSGGLPTDTQYF
TGTGCCAGCAGTGGTGGACTACCCACAGATACGCAGTATTTT
>15|NA|TRBJ2-7|NA|TRBV19
CASSIGSVLTYEQYF
TGTGCCAGTAGTATAGGATCCGTACTCACCTACGAGCAGTACTTC
>15|NA|TRBJ2-7|NA|TRBV6-1
CASSLSLDKLKEQYF
TGTGCCAGCAGCCTCAGTCTAGACAAACTGAAAGAGCAGTACTTC